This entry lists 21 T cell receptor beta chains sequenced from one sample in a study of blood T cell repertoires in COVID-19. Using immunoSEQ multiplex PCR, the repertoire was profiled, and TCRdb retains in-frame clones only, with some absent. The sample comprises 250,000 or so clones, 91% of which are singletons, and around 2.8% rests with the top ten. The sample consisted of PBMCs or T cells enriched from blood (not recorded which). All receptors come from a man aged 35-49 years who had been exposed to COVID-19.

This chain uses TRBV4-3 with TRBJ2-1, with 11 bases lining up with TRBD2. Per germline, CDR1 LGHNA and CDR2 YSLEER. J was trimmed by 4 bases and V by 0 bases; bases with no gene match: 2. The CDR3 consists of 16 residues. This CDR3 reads CASSQDVAGGYNEQFF. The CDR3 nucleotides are TGCGCCAGCAGCCAAGATGTAGCGGGAGGGTACAATGAGCAGTTCTTC.

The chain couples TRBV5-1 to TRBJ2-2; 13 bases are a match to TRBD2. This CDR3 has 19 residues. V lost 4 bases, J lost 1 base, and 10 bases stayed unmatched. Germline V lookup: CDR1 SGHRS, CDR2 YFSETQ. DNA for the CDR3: TGCGCCAGCAGCACCTCCGGGACTAGCGGGATAAGGAACACCGGGGAGCTGTTTTTT. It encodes CASSTSGTSGIRNTGELFF.

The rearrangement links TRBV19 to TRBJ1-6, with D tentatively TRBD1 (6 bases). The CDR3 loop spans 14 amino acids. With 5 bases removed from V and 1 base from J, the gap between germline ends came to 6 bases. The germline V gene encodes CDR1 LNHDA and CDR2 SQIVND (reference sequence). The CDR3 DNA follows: TGTGCCAGTAGTGGGACATCCTATAATTCACCCCTCCACTTT. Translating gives CASSGTSYNSPLHF.

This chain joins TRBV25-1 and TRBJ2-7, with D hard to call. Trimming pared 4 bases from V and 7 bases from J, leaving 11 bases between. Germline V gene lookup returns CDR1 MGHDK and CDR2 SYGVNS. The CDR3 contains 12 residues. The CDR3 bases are TGTGCCAGCAGTGCCCCCTCGAGAGAGCAGTACTTC. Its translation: CASSAPSREQYF.

CDR3 DNA: TGTGCCAGCACCTTGGACAGCGGGGTGGATCAGCCCCAGCATTTT. This translates into CASTLDSGVDQPQHF. The chain combines TRBV2 with TRBJ1-5; possibly TRBD1 for D (6 bases). The CDR3 length is 15 residues. CDR1 SNHLY and CDR2 FYNNEI come from the germline V gene. Trimming pared 7 bases from V and 5 bases from J, leaving 18 bases between.

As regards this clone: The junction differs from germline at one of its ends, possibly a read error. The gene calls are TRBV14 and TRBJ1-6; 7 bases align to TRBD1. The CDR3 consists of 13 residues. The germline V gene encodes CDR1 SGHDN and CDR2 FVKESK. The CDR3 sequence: CASSWDSNSPLHF. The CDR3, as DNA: TGCGCCAGCAGTTGGGACAGTAATTCACCCCTCCACTTT.

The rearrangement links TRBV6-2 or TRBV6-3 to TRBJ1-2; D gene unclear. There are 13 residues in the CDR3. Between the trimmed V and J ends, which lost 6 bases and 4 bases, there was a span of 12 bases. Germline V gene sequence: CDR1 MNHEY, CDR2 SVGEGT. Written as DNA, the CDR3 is TGTGCCAGCAGCCCCGACATGTTCTATGGCTACACCTTC. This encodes CASSPDMFYGYTF.

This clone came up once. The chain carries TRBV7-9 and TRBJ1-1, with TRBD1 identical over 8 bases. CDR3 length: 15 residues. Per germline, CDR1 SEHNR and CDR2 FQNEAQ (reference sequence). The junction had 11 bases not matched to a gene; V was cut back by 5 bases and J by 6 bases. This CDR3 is CASSAQGAGMAEAFF. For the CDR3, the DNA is TGTGCCAGCAGCGCCCAGGGGGCTGGGATGGCTGAAGCTTTCTTT.

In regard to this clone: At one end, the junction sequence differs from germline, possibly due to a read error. DNA of the CDR3: TGTGCCAGCAGTATAGGGGCAGGGTCGTCCTCCGAGCAGTACTTC. Its translation: CASSIGAGSSSEQYF. V usage is TRBV6-5 and J usage is TRBJ2-7; maybe TRBD1 (5 bases). The CDR3 length is 15 residues. CDR1 is MNHEY, CDR2 SVGAGI, per germline.

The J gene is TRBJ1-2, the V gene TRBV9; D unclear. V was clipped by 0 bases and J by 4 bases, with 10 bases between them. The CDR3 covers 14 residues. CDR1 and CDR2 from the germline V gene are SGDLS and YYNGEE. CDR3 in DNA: TGTGCCAGCAGCGTAGGAGGCCCGTCCTATGGCTACACCTTC. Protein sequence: CASSVGGPSYGYTF.

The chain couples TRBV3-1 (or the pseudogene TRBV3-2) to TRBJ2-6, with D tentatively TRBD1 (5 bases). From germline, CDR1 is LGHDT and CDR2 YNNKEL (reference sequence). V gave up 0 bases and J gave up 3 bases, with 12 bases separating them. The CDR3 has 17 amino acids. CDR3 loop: CASSQDPSTVGANVLTF. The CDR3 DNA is TGTGCCAGCAGCCAAGATCCGTCGACAGTTGGGGCCAACGTCCTGACTTTC.

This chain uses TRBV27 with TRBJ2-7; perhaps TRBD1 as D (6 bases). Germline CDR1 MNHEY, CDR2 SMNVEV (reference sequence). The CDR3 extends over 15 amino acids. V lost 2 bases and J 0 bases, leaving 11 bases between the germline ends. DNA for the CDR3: TGTGCCAGCAGTTTACATGGGACACTCTCCTACGAGCAGTACTTC. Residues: CASSLHGTLSYEQYF.

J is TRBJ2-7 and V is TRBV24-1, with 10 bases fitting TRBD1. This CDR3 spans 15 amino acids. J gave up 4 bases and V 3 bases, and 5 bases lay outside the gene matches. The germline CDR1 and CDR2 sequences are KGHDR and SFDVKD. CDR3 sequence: CATSDAGQGFYEQYF. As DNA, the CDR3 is TGTGCCACCAGTGATGCGGGACAGGGGTTTTACGAGCAGTACTTC.

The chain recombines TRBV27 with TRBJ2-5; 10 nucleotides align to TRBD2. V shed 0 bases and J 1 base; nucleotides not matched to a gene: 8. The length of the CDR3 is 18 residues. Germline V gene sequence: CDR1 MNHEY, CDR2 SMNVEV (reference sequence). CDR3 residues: CASSLSPSGSLRQETQYF. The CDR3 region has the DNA TGTGCCAGCAGTTTATCGCCTAGCGGGAGTTTACGCCAAGAGACCCAGTACTTC.

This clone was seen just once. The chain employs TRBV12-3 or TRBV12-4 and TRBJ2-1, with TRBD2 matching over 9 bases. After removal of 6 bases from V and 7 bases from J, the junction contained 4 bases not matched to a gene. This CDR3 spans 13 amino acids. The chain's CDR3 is CASRWTSANEQFF. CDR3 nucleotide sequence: TGTGCCAGCAGATGGACTAGCGCGAATGAGCAGTTCTTC.

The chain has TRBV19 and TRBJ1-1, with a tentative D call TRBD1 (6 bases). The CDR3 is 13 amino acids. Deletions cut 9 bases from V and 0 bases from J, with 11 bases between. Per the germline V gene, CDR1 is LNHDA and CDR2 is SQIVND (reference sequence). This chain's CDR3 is CASTGQLNTEAFF. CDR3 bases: TGTGCCAGCACCGGACAGCTGAACACTGAAGCTTTCTTT.

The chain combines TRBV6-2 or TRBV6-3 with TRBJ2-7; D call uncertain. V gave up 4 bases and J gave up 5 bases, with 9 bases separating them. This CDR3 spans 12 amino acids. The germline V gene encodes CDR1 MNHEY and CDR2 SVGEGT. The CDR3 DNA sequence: TGTGCCAGCAGTTTAACGCGCGACGAGCAGTACTTC. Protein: CASSLTRDEQYF.

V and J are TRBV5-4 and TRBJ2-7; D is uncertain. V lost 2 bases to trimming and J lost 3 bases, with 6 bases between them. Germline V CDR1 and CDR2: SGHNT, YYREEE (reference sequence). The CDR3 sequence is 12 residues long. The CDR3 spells CASSFSGYEQYF. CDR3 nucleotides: TGTGCCAGCAGCTTCTCCGGCTACGAGCAGTACTTC. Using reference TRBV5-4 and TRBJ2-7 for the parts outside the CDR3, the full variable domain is ETGVTQSPTHLIKTRGQQVTLRCSSQSGHNTVSWYQQALGQGPQFIFQYYREEENGRGNFPPRFSGLQFPNYSSELNVNALELDDSALYLCASSFSGYEQYFGPGTRLTVT.

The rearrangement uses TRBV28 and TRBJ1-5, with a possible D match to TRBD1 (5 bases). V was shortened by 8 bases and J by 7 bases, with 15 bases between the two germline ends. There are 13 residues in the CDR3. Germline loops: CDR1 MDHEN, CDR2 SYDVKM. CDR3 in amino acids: CASDLDSSQPQHF. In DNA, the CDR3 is TGTGCCAGCGACTTAGACAGCTCGCAGCCCCAGCATTTT.

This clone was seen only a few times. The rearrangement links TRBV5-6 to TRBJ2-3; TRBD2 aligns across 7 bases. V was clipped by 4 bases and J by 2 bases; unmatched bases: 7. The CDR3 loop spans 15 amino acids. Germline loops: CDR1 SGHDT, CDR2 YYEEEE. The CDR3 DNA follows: TGTGCCAGCAGCGTTCTGGCGGGAGTCACAGATACGCAGTATTTT. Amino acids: CASSVLAGVTDTQYF.

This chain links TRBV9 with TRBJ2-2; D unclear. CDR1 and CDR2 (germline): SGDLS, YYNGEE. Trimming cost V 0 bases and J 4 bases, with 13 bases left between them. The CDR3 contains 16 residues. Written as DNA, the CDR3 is TGTGCCAGCAGCGTAGTATCTAGTGCCTCCACCGGGGAGCTGTTTTTT. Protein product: CASSVVSSASTGELFF.